Shown below are 15 T cell receptor beta chains from a single sample sequenced in a study of CD8+CD57+ T cells in acquired aplastic anemia. Previously, flow cytometry had revealed CD8+CD57+ cell expansion in the patients chosen for sequencing. Genomic DNA acted as the template from which TCR beta VDJ combination and CDR3 sequence profiling were carried out. One entry per CDR3 protein, called by TCRdb with MiXCR from the reads. The sample consists of roughly 220,000 distinct CDR3 sequences, roughly two thirds of them appearing once. The sequencing sample was made of sorted CD4+, CD8+, or CD8+CD57+ T cells (not recorded which) from PBMCs. The receptors here all came from a human donor with aplastic anemia.

This chain links TRBV9 with TRBJ2-7, with 10 bases aligning to TRBD1. From germline, CDR1 is SGDLS and CDR2 YYNGEE. The CDR3 totals 15 residues. With 4 bases clipped from V and 1 base from J, the junction kept 5 bases outside the gene matches. The CDR3 loop reads CASSPSGQGSYEQYF. The CDR3 DNA follows: TGTGCCAGCAGCCCATCGGGACAGGGGTCCTACGAGCAGTACTTC.

V and J are TRBV7-2 and TRBJ2-7, with TRBD2 matching over 8 bases. The V and J ends lost 5 bases and 6 bases, in that order; junction bases with no gene match: 6. The CDR3 covers 13 residues. Germline lookup yields CDR1 SGHTA and CDR2 FQGNSA. The DNA of the CDR3 is TGTGCCAGCAGCGGGACTAGTTTCACCGAGCAGTACTTC. Encoded protein: CASSGTSFTEQYF.

This chain connects TRBV7-2 to TRBJ2-5; 7 bases fit TRBD2. CDR1 is SGHTA, CDR2 FQGNSA, per germline. J gave up 8 bases and V 5 bases, and 20 bases lay outside the gene matches. This CDR3 has 17 residues. CDR3: CASSRPVGGGGGRTQYF. CDR3 in DNA: TGTGCCAGCAGCCGTCCCGTGGGCGGGGGAGGCGGGAGAACCCAGTACTTC.

As for this clonotype: Germline and junction disagree at one end, which may indicate a read error. V is TRBV5-6 and J is TRBJ1-2, with D perhaps TRBD1 (5 bases). Germline CDR1 is SGHDT and CDR2 is YYEEEE. This CDR3 is built from 13 residues. CDR3 coding DNA: TGTGCCAGCAGCAGGGACCTCAACTATGGCTACATCTTC. Translating it yields CASSRDLNYGYIF.

This chain connects TRBV29-1 to TRBJ2-1; D not resolved. Germline V gene data show CDR1 as SQVTM and CDR2 as ANQGSEA. This CDR3 has 14 amino acids. Trimming took 6 bases from V and 9 from J, leaving 21 bases between them. CDR3 coding DNA: TGCAGCGTCACTGGTATGGCAGGAGAGGTTGAGCAGTTCTTC. Its protein product is CSVTGMAGEVEQFF.

The rearrangement joins TRBV9 to TRBJ2-7; 9 positions agree with TRBD2. The V and J ends lost 6 bases and 5 bases, in that order; junction bases with no gene match: 9. The CDR3 totals 14 residues. Germline V gene data show CDR1 as SGDLS and CDR2 as YYNGEE. In nucleotides, the CDR3 is TGTGCCAGCACCACCGGACTAGCGAGCAACGAGCAGTACTTC. Protein product: CASTTGLASNEQYF.

The V and J genes are TRBV20-1 and TRBJ2-5; the match to TRBD2 covers 8 bases. The CDR3 totals 13 residues. Germline assignment: CDR1 DFQATT and CDR2 SNEGSKA (reference sequence). V gave up 6 bases and J gave up 3 bases; unmatched junction bases: 6. This CDR3 is CSAQAGEKETQYF. The CDR3 DNA reads as TGCAGTGCCCAAGCGGGGGAAAAAGAGACCCAGTACTTC.

The CDR3 DNA is TGCAGTGCGGCCGGGACACATGATCAGCCCCAGCATTTT. It translates to CSAAGTHDQPQHF. The chain links TRBV20-1 to TRBJ1-5, with D possibly matching TRBD1 (6 bases). Per germline, CDR1 DFQATT and CDR2 SNEGSKA (reference sequence). V lost 6 bases and J 5 bases, leaving 14 bases between the germline ends. This CDR3 region has 13 residues.

This clonotype appeared many times. This chain connects TRBV5-1 to TRBJ2-7, with 12 bases aligning to TRBD1. The CDR3 loop spans 14 amino acids. Germline assignment: CDR1 SGHRS and CDR2 YFSETQ. Germline trimming cut 4 bases from V and 5 bases from J; bases unmatched to any gene: 4. In DNA, the CDR3 is TGCGCCAGCAGCCAAGGGACAGGGGGCCACGAGCAGTACTTC. Protein: CASSQGTGGHEQYF.

CDR3 nucleotides: TGCAGCGTTAAGGGATCGACCTATAATTCACCCCTCCACTTT. Translating it yields CSVKGSTYNSPLHF. This chain connects TRBV29-1 to TRBJ1-6; no clear D gene. Looked up from germline, CDR1 is SQVTM and CDR2 is ANQGSEA. The germline V and J ends were trimmed by 5 bases and 2 bases, with 10 bases remaining between them. The CDR3 runs to 14 residues.

This clonotype was picked up many times. The chain is built from TRBV12-5 and TRBJ2-1; tentative D call: TRBD2 (6 bases). The CDR3 runs 14 residues. Germline V gene data show CDR1 as LGHNT and CDR2 as FRNRAP. V lost 7 bases and J lost 2, with 12 bases in between. CDR3 sequence reads: CASAISGAYNEQFF. As DNA, the CDR3 is TGTGCTAGTGCCATTAGCGGCGCCTACAATGAGCAGTTCTTC.

This clonotype was observed a handful of times. The chain uses TRBV29-1 and TRBJ1-5; 8 bases align to TRBD1. Germline assignment: CDR1 SQVTM and CDR2 ANQGSEA. The CDR3 loop spans 14 amino acids. V was pared by 7 bases and J by 7 bases, with 12 bases of the junction left unmatched. The CDR3 coding sequence is TGCAGCGCATCCCTTGGACAGGGAGGGCAGCCCCAGCATTTT. Translated, it gives CSASLGQGGQPQHF.

The chain recombines TRBV7-9 with TRBJ2-3; D gene ambiguous. V lost 5 bases and J 4 bases, leaving 7 bases between the germline ends. The CDR3 length is 12 residues. The germline CDR1 and CDR2 sequences are SEHNR and FQNEAQ (reference sequence). The CDR3 DNA sequence: TGTGCCAGCAGCATAGGTGCAGATACGCAGTATTTT. This codes for CASSIGADTQYF.

This chain uses TRBV7-9 with TRBJ1-1, with D tentatively TRBD1 (5 bases). Germline V lookup: CDR1 SEHNR, CDR2 FQNEAQ (reference sequence). CDR3 length: 14 residues. Trimming removed 3 bases at V and 4 bases at J, with 12 bases between. The CDR3 spells CASSFAGSATEAFF. CDR3 coding DNA: TGTGCCAGCAGCTTCGCAGGGTCGGCCACTGAAGCTTTCTTT.

The J gene is TRBJ1-2, the V gene TRBV7-8, with D uncertain. Germline V gene lookup returns CDR1 SGHVS and CDR2 FQNEAQ. CDR3 length: 14 amino acids. V was trimmed by 5 bases and J by 4 bases, leaving 14 bases between them. The CDR3 DNA sequence: TGTGCCAGCAGCCAGGTAGTAGGGAGCTATGGCTACACCTTC. This sequence encodes CASSQVVGSYGYTF. The full variable domain, rest sourced from reference TRBV7-8 and TRBJ1-2, is GAGVSQSPRYKVAKRGQDVALRCDPISGHVSLFWYQQALGQGPEFLTYFQNEAQLDKSGLPSDRFFAERPEGSVSTLKIQRTQQEDSAVYLCASSQVVGSYGYTFGSGTRLTVV.